Included here is one T cell receptor (beta chain) sequence, with context. The germline V and J ends were trimmed by 2 bases and 7 bases, with 9 bases remaining between them. The CDR3 is made up of 12 amino acids. In germline, CDR1 is ENHRY, CDR2 SYGVKD. In the original workflow: For nucleated cells, counts were estimated from reference gene primer amplification. Using immunoSEQ multiplex PCR, the repertoire was profiled, and TCRdb retains in-frame clones only, with some absent. The V and J calls and clone size were taken over from that table, and D and trimming were inferred from the DNA. Of 400,000 to 500,000 clones in the sample, roughly 90% were seen once. Study members were between roughly 18 and 89 years old and lived in 24 US regions. This specimen belongs to a study of blood T cell repertoires in COVID-19. Study background: COVID-19 samples, acute and convalescent, were from the United States, Italy and Spain.

The sample taken for sequencing was PBMCs or T cells enriched from blood (not recorded which). The rearrangement links TRBV10-3 to TRBJ2-7; D is unresolved. This clonotype was obtained from a woman in her late teens or twenties who had been exposed to COVID-19. CDR3 in amino acids: CAISEGPLEQYF. The CDR3 nucleotides read TGTGCCATCAGTGAGGGGCCATTGGAGCAGTACTTC.